This TCR beta chain comes out of a study of radiation and T cells in renal cell carcinoma. The germline V and J ends were trimmed by 7 bases and 6 bases, with 12 bases remaining between them. This CDR3 has 12 amino acids. Looked up from germline, CDR1 is SQVTM and CDR2 is ANQGSEA. Profiling relied on immunoSEQ multiplex PCR, and the TCRdb table lists in-frame clones only, not all of them. Of some 150,000 clones listed, approximately 87% are singletons. As to time point: baseline pretreatment blood. As to treatment: 15 Gy SBRT to primary tumor, nephrectomy 4 weeks later. The chain carries TRBV29-1 and TRBJ2-2; D is possibly TRBD1 (6 bases). This specimen consisted of blood, obtained from a patient whose treatment included radiotherapy and nephrectomy. This sequence originates from a woman in her forties or fifties with renal cell carcinoma. The CDR3 DNA is TGCAGCGCTTCGCAGGGGCCCGGGGAGCTGTTTTTT. Residues: CSASQGPGELFF.